What follows are 9 T cell receptor beta chains derived from one specimen sequenced in a study of CD8 T cells in ankylosing spondylitis. TCRdb reanalysed the 5' RACE reads using MiXCR and keeps one entry per CDR3 protein. The data show a few hundred thousand distinct CDR3 sequences, 20% to 25% seen once. Their cognate antigens are unknown. Study results and limitations: A motif of under ten highly homologous TCR beta variants was seen as apparently characteristic of ankylosing spondylitis blood.

The specimen sequenced was blood, either unsorted or a sorted T cell fraction (not recorded which). The receptors were sampled from a male donor with ankylosing spondylitis.

The J gene is TRBJ2-1, the V gene TRBV19; 9 bases align to TRBD2. Germline loops: CDR1 LNHDA, CDR2 SQIVND (reference sequence). V shed 8 bases and J 7 bases; nucleotides not matched to a gene: 12. CDR3 length: 15 amino acids. The CDR3 nucleotides read TGTGCCAGTGGGGTTGGTAGCGGGAGCTTTAATGAGCAGTTCTTC. Translating it yields CASGVGSGSFNEQFF. The whole variable domain, filled in from reference TRBV19 and TRBJ2-1, reads DGGITQSPKYLFRKEGQNVTLSCEQNLNHDAMYWYRQDPGQGLRLIYYSQIVNDFQKGDIAEGYSVSREKKESFPLTVTSAQKNPTAFYLCASGVGSGSFNEQFFGPGTRLTVL.

The genes are TRBV20-1 and TRBJ2-5, with D possibly being TRBD2 (5 bases). Germline V gene sequence: CDR1 DFQATT, CDR2 SNEGSKA (reference sequence). CDR3 size: 14 residues. The V gene lost 7 bases and the J gene lost 5 bases, with 20 bases spanning the gap. The CDR3 DNA sequence: TGCAGTGTTAGCCGACGGGAACTGCGGGAGACCCAGTACTTC. This codes for CSVSRRELRETQYF.

The chain carries TRBV18 and TRBJ2-1; 8 bases fit TRBD2. Germline values: CDR1 KGHSH, CDR2 LQKENI. V was clipped by 2 bases and J by 0 bases; unmatched bases: 6. The CDR3 loop spans 17 amino acids. CDR3 nucleotides: TGTGCCAGCTCACCATCGGCTAGCGGGTTCTCCTACAATGAGCAGTTCTTC. Protein sequence: CASSPSASGFSYNEQFF.

This clonotype was seen only a few times. The rearrangement links TRBV6-1 to TRBJ2-1, with 11 bases fitting TRBD2. Germline assignment: CDR1 MNHNS and CDR2 SASEGT. CDR3 length: 16 residues. The junction had 10 bases not matched to a gene; V was cut back by 6 bases and J by 6 bases. This CDR3 reads CASSSLTSGSFNEQFF. The CDR3, as DNA: TGTGCCAGCAGCTCCCTTACTAGCGGGAGTTTCAATGAGCAGTTCTTC.

The rearrangement uses TRBV6-1 and TRBJ2-2; maybe TRBD2 (5 bases). The germline V gene encodes CDR1 MNHNS and CDR2 SASEGT. The CDR3 sequence is 16 residues long. Between the trimmed V and J ends, which lost 5 bases and 5 bases, there was a span of 18 bases. The chain's CDR3 is CASSQRNPVRTGELFF. Written as DNA, the CDR3 is TGTGCCAGCAGTCAGCGGAACCCGGTGCGGACCGGGGAGCTGTTTTTT.

The chain carries TRBV20-1 and TRBJ2-7; 7 bases are shared with TRBD2. The CDR3 is 12 amino acids. Germline CDR1 DFQATT, CDR2 SNEGSKA (reference sequence). The V gene end was trimmed by 3 bases and the J gene end by 3 bases; junction bases not matched to a gene: 2. Written as DNA, the CDR3 is TGCAGTGCTAGCCTAGCGGACTACGAGCAGTACTTC. Translation: CSASLADYEQYF.

This clonotype appeared a single time. CDR3 bases: TGCGCCAGCAGCTTGGGGGGACAGGTGAACACTGAAGCTTTCTTT. Translation: CASSLGGQVNTEAFF. The chain couples TRBV5-1 to TRBJ1-1; TRBD1 matches 8 bases. The CDR3 spans 15 residues. Germline CDR1 is SGHRS and CDR2 is YFSETQ. V trimming: 0 bases; J trimming: 0 bases; junction bases outside the gene matches: 1.

The V gene is TRBV2, the J gene TRBJ2-5; 8 bases map to TRBD1. The trim removed 3 bases at V and 5 bases at J, leaving 5 bases unmatched. The germline V gene encodes CDR1 SNHLY and CDR2 FYNNEI. The CDR3 runs to 14 residues. CDR3 in amino acids: CASSEDRARETQYF. The CDR3 coding sequence is TGTGCCAGCAGTGAGGACAGGGCCCGGGAGACCCAGTACTTC.

This clonotype was seen only a few times. V gene TRBV28 combines with J gene TRBJ2-7; unclear D gene. Trimming shortened V by 5 bases and J by 2 bases, and 13 bases separated the two germline ends. CDR1 is MDHEN, CDR2 SYDVKM, per germline. This CDR3 region has 14 residues. CDR3: CASSPEVLPYEQYF. CDR3 bases: TGTGCCAGCAGTCCTGAAGTCTTACCCTACGAGCAGTACTTC.